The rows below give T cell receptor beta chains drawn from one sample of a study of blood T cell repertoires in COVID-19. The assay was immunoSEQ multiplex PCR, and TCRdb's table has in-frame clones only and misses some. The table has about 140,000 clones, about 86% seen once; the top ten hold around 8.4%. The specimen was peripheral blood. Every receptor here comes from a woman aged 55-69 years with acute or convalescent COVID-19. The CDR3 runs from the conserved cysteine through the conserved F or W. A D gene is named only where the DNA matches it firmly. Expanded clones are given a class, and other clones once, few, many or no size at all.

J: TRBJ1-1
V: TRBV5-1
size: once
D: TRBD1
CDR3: CASSSGTGNTEAFF
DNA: TGCGCCAGCAGCTCCGGGACAGGGAACACTGAAGCTTTCTTT

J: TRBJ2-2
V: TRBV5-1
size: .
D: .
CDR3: CASSLGVTGELFF
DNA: TGCGCCAGCAGCTTAGGGGTTACCGGGGAGCTGTTTTTT

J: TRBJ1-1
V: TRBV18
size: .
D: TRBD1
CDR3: CASSPPGGTEAFF
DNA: TGTGCCAGCTCACCCCCAGGGGGCACTGAAGCTTTCTTT

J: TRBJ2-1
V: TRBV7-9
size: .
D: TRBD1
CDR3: CASSLRGQGGISSYNEQFF
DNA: TGTGCCAGCAGCTTAAGAGGACAGGGGGGGATTAGCTCCTACAATGAGCAGTTCTTC

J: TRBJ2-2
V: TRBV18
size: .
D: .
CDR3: CASSPPEGTGELFF
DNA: TGTGCCAGCTCACCACCGGAGGGGACCGGGGAGCTGTTTTTT

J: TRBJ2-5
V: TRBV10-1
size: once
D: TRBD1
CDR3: CASTGQRAKETQYF
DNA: TGCGCCAGCACGGGACAGCGTGCCAAAGAGACCCAGTACTTC

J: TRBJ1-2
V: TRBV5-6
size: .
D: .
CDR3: CASSSLNTIQGEEGYTF
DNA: TGTGCCAGCAGCTCACTGAATACCATACAAGGGGAGGAAGGCTACACCTTC

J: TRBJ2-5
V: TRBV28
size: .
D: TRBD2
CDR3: CASSPPRGGETQYF
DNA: TGTGCCAGCAGTCCCCCCCGGGGGGGTGAGACCCAGTACTTC

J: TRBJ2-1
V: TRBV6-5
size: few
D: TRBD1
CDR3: CASSYSGTANNEQFF
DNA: TGTGCCAGCAGTTACTCGGGGACAGCGAACAATGAGCAGTTCTTC

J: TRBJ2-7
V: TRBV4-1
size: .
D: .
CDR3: CASSPGGNRGLTYEQYF
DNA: TGCGCCAGCAGCCCGGGGGGGAACAGGGGGCTCACGTACGAGCAGTACTTC

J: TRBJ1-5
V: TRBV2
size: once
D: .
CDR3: CASSSGFNQPQHF
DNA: TGTGCCAGCAGTTCAGGGTTCAATCAGCCCCAGCATTTT

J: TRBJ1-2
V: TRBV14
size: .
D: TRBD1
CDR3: CASSKDPGQERGYGYTF
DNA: TGTGCCAGCAGCAAAGACCCGGGACAGGAGAGGGGCTATGGCTACACCTTC

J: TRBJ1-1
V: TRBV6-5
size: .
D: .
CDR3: CASSWSRAGTEAFF
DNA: TGTGCCAGCTCCTGGTCGAGGGCGGGGACTGAAGCTTTCTTT

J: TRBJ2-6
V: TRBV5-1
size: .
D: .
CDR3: CASRQARGTGANVLTF
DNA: TGCGCCAGCAGACAGGCCAGGGGTACTGGGGCCAACGTCCTGACTTTC

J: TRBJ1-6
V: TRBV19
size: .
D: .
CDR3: CASSIDLGGSYNSPLHF
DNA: TGTGCCAGTAGTATAGATCTCGGGGGCTCCTATAATTCACCCCTCCACTTT

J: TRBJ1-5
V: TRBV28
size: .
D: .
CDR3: CASSGQDQPQHF
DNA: TGTGCCAGCAGCGGACAAGATCAGCCCCAGCATTTT

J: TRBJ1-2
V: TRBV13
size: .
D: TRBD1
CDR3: CASSFMLQGARQGYTF
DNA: TGTGCCAGCAGCTTCATGCTACAGGGGGCGCGGCAAGGCTACACCTTC

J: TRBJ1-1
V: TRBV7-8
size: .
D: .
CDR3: CASSLGNRADTEAFF
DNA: TGTGCCAGCAGCTTGGGGAACAGGGCCGACACTGAAGCTTTCTTT

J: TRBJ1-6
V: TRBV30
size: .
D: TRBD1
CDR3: CAWDRGRYSPLHF
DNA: TGTGCCTGGGACAGGGGGAGGTATTCACCCCTCCACTTT

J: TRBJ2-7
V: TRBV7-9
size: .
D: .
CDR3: CASSLPGGPGEDEQYF
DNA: TGTGCCAGCAGCCTCCCGGGGGGCCCCGGGGAGGACGAGCAGTACTTC

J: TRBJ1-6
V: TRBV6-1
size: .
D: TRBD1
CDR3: CASSERAGGAVRGSPLHF
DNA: TGTGCCAGCAGTGAAAGGGCAGGGGGCGCGGTAAGGGGTTCACCCCTCCACTTT

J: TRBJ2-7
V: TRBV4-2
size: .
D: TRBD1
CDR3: CASSQSPGQGSYEQYF
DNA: TGTGCCAGCAGCCAATCTCCGGGACAGGGTTCCTACGAGCAGTACTTC

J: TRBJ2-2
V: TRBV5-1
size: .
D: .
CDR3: CASSSWQGMYGELFF
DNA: TGCGCCAGCAGCTCATGGCAGGGAATGTATGGGGAGCTGTTTTTT

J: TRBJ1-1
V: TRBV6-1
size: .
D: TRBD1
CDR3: CASSEGTGGLTEAFF
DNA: TGTGCCAGCAGTGAGGGGACAGGGGGCTTAACTGAAGCTTTCTTT

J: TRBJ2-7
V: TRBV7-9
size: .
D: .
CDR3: CASSLGGPYEQYF
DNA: TGTGCCAGCAGCTTAGGAGGGCCCTACGAGCAGTACTTC

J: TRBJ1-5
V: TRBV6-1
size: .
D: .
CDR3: CASSEIAGDDQPQHF
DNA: TGTGCCAGCAGTGAAATAGCAGGGGACGATCAGCCCCAGCATTTT

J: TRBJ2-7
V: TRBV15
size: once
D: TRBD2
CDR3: CATSRDPGRVYEQYF
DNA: TGTGCCACCAGCAGAGACCCAGGGAGGGTATACGAGCAGTACTTC

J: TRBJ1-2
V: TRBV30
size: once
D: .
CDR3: CAWTLGIGDYGYTF
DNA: TGTGCCTGGACCTTGGGGATCGGGGACTATGGCTACACCTTC

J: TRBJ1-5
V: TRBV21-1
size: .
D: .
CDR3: CASSIQRGDKRNQPQHF
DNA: TGTGCCAGCAGCATACAACGGGGGGATAAGCGCAATCAGCCCCAGCATTTT

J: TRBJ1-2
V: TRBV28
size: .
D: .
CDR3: CASSFASGQSLNYGYTF
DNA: TGTGCCAGCAGTTTTGCCTCAGGACAGTCCCTTAACTATGGCTACACCTTC

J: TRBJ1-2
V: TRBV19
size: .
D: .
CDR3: CASSKGVYGYTF
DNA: TGTGCCAGTAGTAAAGGGGTTTATGGCTACACCTTC

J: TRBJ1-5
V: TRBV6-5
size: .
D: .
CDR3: CASQSVNQPQHF
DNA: TGTGCCAGCCAGAGCGTCAATCAGCCCCAGCATTTT

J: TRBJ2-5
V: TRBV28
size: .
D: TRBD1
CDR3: CASDPGQGRVETQYF
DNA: TGTGCCAGCGATCCGGGACAGGGAAGGGTGGAGACCCAGTACTTC

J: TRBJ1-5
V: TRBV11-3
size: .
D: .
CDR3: CASSLDRDQPQHF
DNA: TGTGCCAGCAGCCTCGACAGAGATCAGCCCCAGCATTTT

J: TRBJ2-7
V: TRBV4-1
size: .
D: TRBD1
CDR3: CASSQDPVDRVVSGEQYF
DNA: TGCGCCAGCAGCCAAGATCCCGTTGACAGGGTGGTTTCGGGCGAGCAGTACTTC

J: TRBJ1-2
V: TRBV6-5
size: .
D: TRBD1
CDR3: CASSYRQGASYGYTF
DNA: TGTGCCAGCAGTTACCGACAGGGGGCCTCCTATGGCTACACCTTC

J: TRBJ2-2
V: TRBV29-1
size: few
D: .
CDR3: CSAARHLGGELFF
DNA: TGCAGCGCGGCCCGACATTTGGGCGGGGAGCTGTTTTTT

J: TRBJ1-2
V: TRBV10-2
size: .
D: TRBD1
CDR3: CASLGPDRGNGYTF
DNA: TGCGCCAGCCTCGGGCCCGACAGGGGGAATGGCTACACCTTC

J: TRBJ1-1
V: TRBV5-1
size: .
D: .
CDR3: CASSLARRSTEAFF
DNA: TGCGCCAGCAGCTTGGCCAGGAGGAGCACTGAAGCTTTCTTT

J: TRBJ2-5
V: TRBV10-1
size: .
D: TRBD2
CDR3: CASSRGPAGGLYQETQYF
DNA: TGCGCCAGCAGTCGGGGGCCAGCGGGGGGATTGTACCAAGAGACCCAGTACTTC

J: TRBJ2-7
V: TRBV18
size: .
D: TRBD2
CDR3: CASSPGLAGAYEQYF
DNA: TGTGCCAGCTCACCGGGACTAGCGGGGGCATACGAGCAGTACTTC

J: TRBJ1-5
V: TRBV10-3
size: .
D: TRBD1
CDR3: CAIRTGEPQPQHF
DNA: TGTGCCATCAGGACAGGGGAACCTCAGCCCCAGCATTTT

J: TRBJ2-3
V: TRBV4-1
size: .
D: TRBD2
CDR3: CASSQVEGGLAGGTQYF
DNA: TGCGCCAGCAGCCAAGTCGAGGGGGGACTGGCGGGGGGTACGCAGTATTTT

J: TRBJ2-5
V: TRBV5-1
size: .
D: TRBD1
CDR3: CASSEGTGGTQYF
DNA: TGCGCCAGCAGCGAGGGGACAGGAGGGACCCAGTACTTC

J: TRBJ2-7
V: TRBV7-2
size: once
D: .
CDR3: CASSRVGTPSDEQYF
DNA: TGTGCCAGCAGCCGGGTGGGCACCCCTAGCGACGAGCAGTACTTC

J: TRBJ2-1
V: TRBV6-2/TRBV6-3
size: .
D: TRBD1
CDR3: CASSYSGTGQGYNEQFF
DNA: TGTGCCAGCAGTTACTCGGGAACAGGACAGGGATACAATGAGCAGTTCTTC

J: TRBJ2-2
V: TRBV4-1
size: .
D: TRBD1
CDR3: CASSRVMDRGSANTGELFF
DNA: TGCGCCAGCAGCCGCGTCATGGACAGGGGGTCGGCGAACACCGGGGAGCTGTTTTTT